This TCR beta chain was captured in a study of T cells in Graves' hyperthyroidism and ophthalmopathy. Study findings and constraints: Ophthalmopathy was separated from stable hyperthyroidism by a 13 V-J model.

Blood sampling occurred at first hyperthyroidism diagnosis, ahead of any ophthalmopathy symptoms. RNA transcripts were the template for amplifying TCR beta CDR3 regions. Carried out on the TCR CDR3, a first-round RT-PCR used the HTBI primer set. Each CDR3 protein is one row after TCRdb ran MiXCR on the multiplex PCR reads. The sample holds fewer than 450,000 distinct CDR3 sequences, approximately 18% seen once. This clonotype was recorded a few times. Its antigen is unidentified. The CDR3 covers 18 residues. Per the germline V gene, CDR1 is MGHRA and CDR2 is YSYEKL. Trimming took 1 base from V and 0 from J; bases not matched to a gene: 11.

This TCR was sampled from a woman in her twenties or thirties with Graves' hyperthyroidism that later progressed to Graves' ophthalmopathy. The material sequenced was blood. This chain connects TRBV4-1 to TRBJ1-1, with TRBD1 matching 7 bases. This chain's CDR3 is CASSQGRSTGKMNTEAFF. CDR3 DNA sequence: TGCGCCAGCAGCCAAGGGAGGTCGACAGGGAAAATGAACACTGAAGCTTTCTTT.